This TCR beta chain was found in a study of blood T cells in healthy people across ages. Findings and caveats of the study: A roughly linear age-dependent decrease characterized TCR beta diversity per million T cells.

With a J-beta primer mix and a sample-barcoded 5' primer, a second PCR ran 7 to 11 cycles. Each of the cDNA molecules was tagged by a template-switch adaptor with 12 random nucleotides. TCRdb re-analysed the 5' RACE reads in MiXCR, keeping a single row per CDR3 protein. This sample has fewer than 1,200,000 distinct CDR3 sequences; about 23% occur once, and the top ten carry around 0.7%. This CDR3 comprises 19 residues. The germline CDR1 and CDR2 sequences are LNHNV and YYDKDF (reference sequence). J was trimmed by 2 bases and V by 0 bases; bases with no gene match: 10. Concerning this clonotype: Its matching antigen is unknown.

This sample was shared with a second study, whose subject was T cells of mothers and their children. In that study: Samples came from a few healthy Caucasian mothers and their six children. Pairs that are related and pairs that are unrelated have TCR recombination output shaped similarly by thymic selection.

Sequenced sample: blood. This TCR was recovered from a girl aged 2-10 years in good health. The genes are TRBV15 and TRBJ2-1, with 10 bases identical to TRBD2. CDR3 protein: CATSRDMGIAGGPYNEQFF. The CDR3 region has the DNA TGTGCCACCAGCAGAGATATGGGTATAGCGGGAGGCCCCTACAATGAGCAGTTCTTC.